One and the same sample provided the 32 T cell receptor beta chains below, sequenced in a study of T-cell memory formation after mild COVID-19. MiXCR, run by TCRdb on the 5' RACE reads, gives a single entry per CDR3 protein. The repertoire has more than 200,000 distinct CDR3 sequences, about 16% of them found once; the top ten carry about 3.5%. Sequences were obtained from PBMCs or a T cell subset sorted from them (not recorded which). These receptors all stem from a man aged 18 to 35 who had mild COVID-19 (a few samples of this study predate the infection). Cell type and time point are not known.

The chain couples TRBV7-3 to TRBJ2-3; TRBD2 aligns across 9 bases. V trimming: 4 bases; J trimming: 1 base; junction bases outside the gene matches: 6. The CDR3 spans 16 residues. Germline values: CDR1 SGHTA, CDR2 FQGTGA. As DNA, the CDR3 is TGTGCCAGCAGCTCTGGGCGGGGGGGCGGCACAGATACGCAGTATTTT. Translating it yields CASSSGRGGGTDTQYF.

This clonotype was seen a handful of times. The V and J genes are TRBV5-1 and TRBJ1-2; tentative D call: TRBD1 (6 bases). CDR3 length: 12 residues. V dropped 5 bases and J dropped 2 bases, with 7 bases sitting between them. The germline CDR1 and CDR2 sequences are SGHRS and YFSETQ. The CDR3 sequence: CASSTGNYGYTF. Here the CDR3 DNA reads TGCGCCAGCAGTACAGGGAACTATGGCTACACCTTC. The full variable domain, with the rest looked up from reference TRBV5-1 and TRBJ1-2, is KAGVTQTPRYLIKTRGQQVTLSCSPISGHRSVSWYQQTPGQGLQFLFEYFSETQRNKGNFPGRFSGRQFSNSRSEMNVSTLELGDSALYLCASSTGNYGYTFGSGTRLTVV.

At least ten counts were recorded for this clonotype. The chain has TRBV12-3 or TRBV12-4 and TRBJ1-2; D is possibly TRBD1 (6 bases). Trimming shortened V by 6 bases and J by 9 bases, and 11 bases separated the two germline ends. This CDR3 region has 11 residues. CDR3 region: CASSQGFSYTF. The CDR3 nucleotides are TGTGCCAGCAGCCAGGGGTTTAGCTACACCTTC.

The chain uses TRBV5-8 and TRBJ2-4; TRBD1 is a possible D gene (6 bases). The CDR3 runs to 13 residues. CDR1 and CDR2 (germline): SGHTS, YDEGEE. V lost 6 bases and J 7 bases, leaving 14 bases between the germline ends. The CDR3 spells CASTVQRGNIQYF. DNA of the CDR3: TGTGCCAGCACCGTACAAAGGGGGAACATTCAGTACTTC.

CDR3 coding DNA: TGTGCCAGCAGTGCTACCAAAAACATTCAGTACTTC. Translating it yields CASSATKNIQYF. The chain carries TRBV2 and TRBJ2-4, with D unclear. Germline V CDR1 and CDR2: SNHLY, FYNNEI. This CDR3 spans 12 amino acids. Between the trimmed V and J ends, which lost 4 bases and 2 bases, there was a span of 3 bases.

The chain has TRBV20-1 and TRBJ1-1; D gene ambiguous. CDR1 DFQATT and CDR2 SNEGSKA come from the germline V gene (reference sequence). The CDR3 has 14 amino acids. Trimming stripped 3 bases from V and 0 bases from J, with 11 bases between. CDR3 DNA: TGCAGTGCTAGTCAAGGTTTTATGAACACTGAAGCTTTCTTT. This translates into CSASQGFMNTEAFF.

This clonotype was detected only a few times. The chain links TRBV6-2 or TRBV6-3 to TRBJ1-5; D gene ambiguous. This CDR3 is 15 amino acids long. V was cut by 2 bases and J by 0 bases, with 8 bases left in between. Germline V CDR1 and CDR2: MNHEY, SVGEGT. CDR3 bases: TGTGCCAGCAGTTACGTGGGGAATAGCAATCAGCCCCAGCATTTT. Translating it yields CASSYVGNSNQPQHF.

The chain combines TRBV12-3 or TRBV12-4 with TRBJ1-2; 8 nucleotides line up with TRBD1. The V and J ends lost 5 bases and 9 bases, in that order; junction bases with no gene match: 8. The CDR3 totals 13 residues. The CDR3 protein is CASSVQGARSYTF. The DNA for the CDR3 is TGTGCCAGCAGTGTCCAGGGGGCGAGGAGCTACACCTTC.

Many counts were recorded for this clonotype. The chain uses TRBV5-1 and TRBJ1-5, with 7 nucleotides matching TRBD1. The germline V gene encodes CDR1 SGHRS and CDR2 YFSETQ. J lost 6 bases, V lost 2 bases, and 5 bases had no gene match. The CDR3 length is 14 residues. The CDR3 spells CASSFGQGGQPQHF. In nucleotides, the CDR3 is TGCGCCAGCAGCTTCGGCCAGGGGGGTCAGCCCCAGCATTTT.

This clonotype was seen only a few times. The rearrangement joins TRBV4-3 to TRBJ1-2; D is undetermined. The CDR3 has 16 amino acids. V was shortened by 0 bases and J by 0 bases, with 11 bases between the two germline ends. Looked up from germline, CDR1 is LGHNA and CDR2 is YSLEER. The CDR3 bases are TGCGCCAGCAGCCAAGATAGGCAGAGAACTAACTATGGCTACACCTTC. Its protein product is CASSQDRQRTNYGYTF.

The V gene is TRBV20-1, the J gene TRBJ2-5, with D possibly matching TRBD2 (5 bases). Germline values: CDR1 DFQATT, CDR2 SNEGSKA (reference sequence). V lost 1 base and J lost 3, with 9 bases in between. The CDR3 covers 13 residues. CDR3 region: CSARGTEEETQYF. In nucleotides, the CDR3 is TGCAGTGCTAGAGGGACGGAGGAAGAGACCCAGTACTTC.

The CDR3 region is CASSLSGLSYNEQFF. CDR3 DNA sequence: TGTGCCAGCAGCTTATCAGGGCTCTCCTACAATGAGCAGTTCTTC. V and J are TRBV5-8 and TRBJ2-1, with D possibly being TRBD1 (5 bases). The CDR3 has 15 amino acids. Trimming cost V 2 bases and J 0 bases, with 9 bases left between them. The V gene's germline CDR1 is SGHTS and CDR2 YDEGEE.

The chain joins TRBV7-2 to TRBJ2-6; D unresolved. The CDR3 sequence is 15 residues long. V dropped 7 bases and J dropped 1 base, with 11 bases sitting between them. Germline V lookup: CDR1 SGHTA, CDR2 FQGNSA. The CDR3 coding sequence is TGTGCCAGCACCCTCGATTGGTCTGGGGCCAACGTCCTGACTTTC. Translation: CASTLDWSGANVLTF.

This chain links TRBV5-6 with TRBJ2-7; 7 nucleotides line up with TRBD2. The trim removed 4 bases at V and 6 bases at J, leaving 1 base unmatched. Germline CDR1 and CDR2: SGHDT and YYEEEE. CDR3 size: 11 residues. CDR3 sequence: CASSREVEQYF. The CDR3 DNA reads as TGTGCCAGCAGCCGGGAGGTCGAGCAGTACTTC.

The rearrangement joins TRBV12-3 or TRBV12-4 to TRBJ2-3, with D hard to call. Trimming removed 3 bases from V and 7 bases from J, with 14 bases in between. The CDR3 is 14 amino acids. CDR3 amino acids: CASSLDGARNTQYF. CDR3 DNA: TGTGCCAGCAGTTTGGACGGCGCGAGAAATACGCAGTATTTT.

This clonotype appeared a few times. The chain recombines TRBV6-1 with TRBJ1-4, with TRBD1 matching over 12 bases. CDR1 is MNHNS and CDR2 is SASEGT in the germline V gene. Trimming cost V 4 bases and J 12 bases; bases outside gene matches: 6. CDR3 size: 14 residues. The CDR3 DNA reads TGTGCCAGCAGTGGTGGGACAGGGGGCAGAGAACTGTTTTTT. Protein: CASSGGTGGRELFF.

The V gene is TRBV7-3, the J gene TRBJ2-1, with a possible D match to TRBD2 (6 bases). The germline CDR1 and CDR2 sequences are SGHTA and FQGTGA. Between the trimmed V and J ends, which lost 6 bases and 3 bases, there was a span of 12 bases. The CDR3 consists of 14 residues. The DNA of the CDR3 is TGTGCCAGCAGTCCTGGTAGCGGCTACAATGAGCAGTTCTTC. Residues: CASSPGSGYNEQFF.

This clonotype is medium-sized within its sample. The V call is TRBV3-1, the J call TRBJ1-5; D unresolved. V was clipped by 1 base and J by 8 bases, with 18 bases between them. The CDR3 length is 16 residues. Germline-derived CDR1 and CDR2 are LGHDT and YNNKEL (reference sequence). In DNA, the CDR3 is TGTGCCAGCAGCCAAGGGCGCGGCCCGGCGCAGGAGCCCCAGCATTTT. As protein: CASSQGRGPAQEPQHF. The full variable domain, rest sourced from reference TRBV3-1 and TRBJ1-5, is DTAVSQTPKYLVTQMGNDKSIKCEQNLGHDTMYWYKQDSKKFLKIMFSYNNKELIINETVPNRFSPKSPDKAHLNLHINSLELGDSAVYFCASSQGRGPAQEPQHFGDGTRLSIL.

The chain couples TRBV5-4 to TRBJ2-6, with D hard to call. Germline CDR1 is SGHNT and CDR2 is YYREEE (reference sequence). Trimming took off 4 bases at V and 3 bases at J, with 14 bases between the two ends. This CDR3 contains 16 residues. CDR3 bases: TGTGCCAGCAGCATAAACCGGGTCAATGGGGCCAACGTCCTGACTTTC. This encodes CASSINRVNGANVLTF.

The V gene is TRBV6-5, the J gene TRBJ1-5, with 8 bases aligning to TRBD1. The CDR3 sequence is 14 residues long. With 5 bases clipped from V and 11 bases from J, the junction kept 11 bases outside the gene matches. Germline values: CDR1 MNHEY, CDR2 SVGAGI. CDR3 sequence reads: CASSPDRVIGAQHF. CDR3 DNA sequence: TGTGCCAGCAGTCCGGACAGGGTGATTGGGGCCCAGCATTTT.

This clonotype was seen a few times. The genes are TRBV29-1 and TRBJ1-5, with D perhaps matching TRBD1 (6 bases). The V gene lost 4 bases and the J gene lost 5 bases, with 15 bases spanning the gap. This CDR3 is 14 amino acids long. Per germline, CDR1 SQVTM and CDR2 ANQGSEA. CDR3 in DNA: TGCAGCGTTGGGGGGCAGGGGTCTCATCAGCCCCAGCATTTT. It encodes CSVGGQGSHQPQHF. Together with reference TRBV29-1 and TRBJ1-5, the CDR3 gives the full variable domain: SAVISQKPSRDICQRGTSLTIQCQVDSQVTMMFWYRQQPGQSLTLIATANQGSEATYESGFVIDKFPISRPNLTFSTLTVSNMSPEDSSIYLCSVGGQGSHQPQHFGDGTRLSIL.

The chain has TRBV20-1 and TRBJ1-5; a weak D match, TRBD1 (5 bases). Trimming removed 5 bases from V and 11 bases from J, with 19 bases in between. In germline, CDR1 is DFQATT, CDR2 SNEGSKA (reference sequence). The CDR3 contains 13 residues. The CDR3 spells CSADQGSRGAQHF. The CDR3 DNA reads TGCAGTGCTGACCAGGGTTCTCGGGGGGCCCAGCATTTT.

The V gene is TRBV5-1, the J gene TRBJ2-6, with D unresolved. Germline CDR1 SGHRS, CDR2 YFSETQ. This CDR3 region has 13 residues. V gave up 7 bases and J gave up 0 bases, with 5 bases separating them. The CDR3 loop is CASGGSGANVLTF. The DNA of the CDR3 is TGCGCCAGCGGTGGCTCTGGGGCCAACGTCCTGACTTTC.

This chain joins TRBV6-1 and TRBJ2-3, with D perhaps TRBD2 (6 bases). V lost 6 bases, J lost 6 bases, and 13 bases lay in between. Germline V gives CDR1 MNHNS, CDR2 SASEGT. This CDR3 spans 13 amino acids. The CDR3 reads CASRLTSPDTQYF. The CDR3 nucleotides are TGTGCCAGCAGGCTGACTAGTCCGGATACGCAGTATTTT.

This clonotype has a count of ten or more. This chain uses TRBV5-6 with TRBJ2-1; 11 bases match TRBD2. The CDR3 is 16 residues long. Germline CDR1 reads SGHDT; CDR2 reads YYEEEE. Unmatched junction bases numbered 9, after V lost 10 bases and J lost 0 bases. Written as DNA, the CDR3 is TGTGCCGGAACTAGCGGGGGCCCTTTCTCCTACAATGAGCAGTTCTTC. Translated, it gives CAGTSGGPFSYNEQFF.

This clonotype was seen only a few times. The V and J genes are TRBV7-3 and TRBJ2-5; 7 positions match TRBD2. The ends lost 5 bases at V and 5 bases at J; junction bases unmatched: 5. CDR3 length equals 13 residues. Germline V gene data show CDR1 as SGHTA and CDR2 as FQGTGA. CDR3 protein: CASSTLGGETQYF. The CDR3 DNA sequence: TGTGCCAGCAGCACTTTGGGGGGGGAGACCCAGTACTTC.

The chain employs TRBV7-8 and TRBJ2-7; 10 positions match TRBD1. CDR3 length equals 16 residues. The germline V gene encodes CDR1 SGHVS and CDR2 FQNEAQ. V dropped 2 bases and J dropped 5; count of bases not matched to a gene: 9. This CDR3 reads CASSLRWPGQGHEQYF. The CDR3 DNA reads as TGTGCCAGCAGCTTAAGATGGCCGGGACAGGGGCACGAGCAGTACTTC.

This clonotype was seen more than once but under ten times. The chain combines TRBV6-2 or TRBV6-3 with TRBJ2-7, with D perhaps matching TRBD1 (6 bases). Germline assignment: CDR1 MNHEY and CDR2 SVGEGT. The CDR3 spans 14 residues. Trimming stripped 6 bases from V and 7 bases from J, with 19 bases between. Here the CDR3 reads CASSTGHILREQYF. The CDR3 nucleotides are TGTGCCAGCAGCACGGGACATATCCTACGAGAGCAGTACTTC.

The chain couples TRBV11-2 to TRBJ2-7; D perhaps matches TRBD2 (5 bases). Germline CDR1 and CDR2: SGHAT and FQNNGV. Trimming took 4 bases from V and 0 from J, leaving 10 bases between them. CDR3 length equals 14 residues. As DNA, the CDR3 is TGTGCCAGCAGCTCCTTGAGGGCCTCCTACGAGCAGTACGTC. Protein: CASSSLRASYEQYV.

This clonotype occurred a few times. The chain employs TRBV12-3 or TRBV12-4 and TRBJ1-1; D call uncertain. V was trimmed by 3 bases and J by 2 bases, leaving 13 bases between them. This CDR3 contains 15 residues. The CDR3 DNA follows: TGTGCCAGCAGTTTGAACTCACCCCTTAACACTGAAGCTTTCTTT. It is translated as CASSLNSPLNTEAFF.

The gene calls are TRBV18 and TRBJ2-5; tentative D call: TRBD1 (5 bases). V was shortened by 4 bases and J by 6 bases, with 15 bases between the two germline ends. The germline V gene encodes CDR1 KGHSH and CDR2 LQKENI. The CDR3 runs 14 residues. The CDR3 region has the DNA TGTGCCAGCTCACTGTTCAGGGATGAGAAGACCCAGTACTTC. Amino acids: CASSLFRDEKTQYF.

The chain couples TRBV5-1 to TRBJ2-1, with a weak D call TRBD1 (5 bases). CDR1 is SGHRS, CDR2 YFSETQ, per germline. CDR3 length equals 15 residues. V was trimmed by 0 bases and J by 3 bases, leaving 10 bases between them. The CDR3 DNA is TGCGCCAGCAGCTTGGTGACAGATATCTACAATGAGCAGTTCTTC. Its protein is CASSLVTDIYNEQFF.